This T cell receptor beta chain was sequenced in a study of blood T cell repertoires in COVID-19 (dated by TCRdb to the early 2020s). About the investigation overall: The collaborator samples originated in the United States, Italy and Spain and spanned the acute and convalescent phases of COVID-19. The prospective study material was composed of cDNA or gDNA derived from T cells, B-cell-depleted T cells, or PBMCs. Subjects who had been exposed to COVID-19, were actively infected with it, or had recovered from it provided the deeply sampled blood TCRbeta repertoires that made up the dataset. The repertoires were made available in a free public database intended to serve as a resource for research on the immune response to SARS-CoV-2. The samples were drawn from the first 160 participants of the ongoing ImmuneRACE study and from some 1,300 subjects provided by 6 global collaborators. Nearly every sample came with metadata listing a de-identified subject ID, COVID-19 status, age in years and sex. HLA class I and class II types, where available, came from metadata supplied by the sample provider rather than from assay-based typing. Results the study describes overall, beyond this receptor: Clinical and demographic metadata were provided uncurated, with the amount varying by source and participant.

In the prospective study, participants were about 18 to 90 years old, resided in 25 or so geographic areas of the United States, and were enrolled through a virtual design. Cohort assignment in the prospective study relied on participant-reported clinical history from a screening survey and a study questionnaire. Each participant in the prospective study had whole blood, serum and a nasopharyngeal or oropharyngeal swab collected by mobile phlebotomists. Over an approximately 2-month period, participants in the prospective study had the option of providing additional blood draws and questionnaires. Prospective study blood samples were shipped either frozen or at room temperature before DNA extraction. TCRbeta CDR3 regions were amplified from genomic DNA using the immunoSEQ Assay, a bias-controlled multiplex PCR. Processing in the source paper ran as follows. The number of nucleated cells in each sample was estimated by amplification of reference gene primers within the assay. Sequence reads were collapsed and filtered to measure the absolute abundance of every unique TCRbeta CDR3 rearrangement. For each sample, productive Simpson clonality was calculated by taking the square root of Simpson's diversity index across productive rearrangements. This immuneACCESS table, as held by TCRdb, lists in-frame sequences with V and J called but not all clones. Of the missing ones, under half trace to an unresolved V gene in checked studies; the others have no known cause. V and J calls and clone size come straight from that table; D and trimming were deduced from the DNA. This sample gives about 400,000 clones in total; nearly 90% of them show up just once. Together, the top ten hold 2% to 2.5% of the sample.

From V the trimming removes 4 bases and from J it removes 1 base, while the gene matches leave 11 bases of the junction unaccounted for. The CDR3 holds 16 amino acids from the cysteine to the phenylalanine. Of all the DNA, just the CDR3 is kept, 48 bases in frame from base 1. From the germline V gene (reference sequence), CDR1 is GTSNPN and CDR2 is SVGIG. With regard to this clone: Its target antigen remains unknown. The input lacks base qualities; no much larger clone sits a single base away.

The source is a woman aged 40 to 50 with acute COVID-19. Sequencing used PBMCs or T cells enriched from blood (not recorded which). Recombination linked TRBV30 to TRBJ1-1, with 8 bases aligning to TRBD1. The CDR3 has the sequence CAWTGSRGQANTEAFF. The nucleotide sequence reads TGTGCCTGGACCGGTTCGAGGGGACAGGCGAACACTGAAGCTTTCTTT.